This T cell receptor beta chain was obtained from a study of cytomegalovirus exposure and HLA in healthy donors. Study-level points and caveats: The dataset shows that most TCR sequences were rare, while some public TCRs occurred in many donors. As a later analysis showed, several of the most significant clusters appeared to be linked to common viral pathogens.

Researchers ran the PCR with 60 Vbeta and 13 Jbeta primers. Assay used: immunoSEQ multiplex PCR; TCRdb lists only in-frame clones, some missing. The sample records about 220,000 clones, over 60% being singletons. J gave up 9 bases and V 7 bases, and 4 bases lay outside the gene matches. The CDR3 spans 12 residues. CDR1 is MDHEN, CDR2 SYDVKM, per germline. Of note for this clone: What it binds is unknown.

The chain has TRBV28 and TRBJ1-5; 9 bases line up with TRBD1. Material for sequencing was PBMCs. This clonotype was obtained from a man aged 18 to 29 in good health and CMV-seronegative. For the CDR3, the DNA is TGTGCCAGCAAGACAGGGGGATCGCCCCAGCATTTT. As protein: CASKTGGSPQHF.